The clone carrying this T cell receptor beta chain was observed once. Its antigen remains unidentified. Data came from immunoSEQ multiplex PCR; TCRdb stores just in-frame clones and leaves some out. The sample yields roughly 51,000 clones, around 81% seen once. Specified time point: week 5, during vaccination. Topical imiquimod was applied with each vaccine dose, which held 300 ug of mutant IDH1 20-mer peptide. The donors had new WHO grade 3 or 4 astrocytomas; these were IDH1-mutant and ATRX-lost. The entry originates in a study of a mutant IDH1 vaccine in newly diagnosed glioma. Study in general: All eight of the vaccinations patients received fell in weeks 1, 3, 5, 7, 11, 15, 19 and 23. The study started vaccination 4-6 weeks after radiotherapy alone, or with temozolomide cycles.

Findings and limits, study-wide: Pseudoprogression seemingly bore no relation to changes in top peripheral T cell clonotypes.

Germline assignment: CDR1 LNHDA and CDR2 SQIVND (reference sequence). The V end was cut by 3 bases, the J end by 0 bases, with 11 bases between. There are 15 residues in the CDR3. The chain joins TRBV19 to TRBJ1-1; no reliable D call. This sequence was found in a man aged 25-45 years with glioma. The material was PBMCs, obtained from a glioma patient whose treatment included an IDH1 peptide vaccine. For the CDR3, the DNA is TGTGCCAGTAGTATTGGACGCGAAATGAACACTGAAGCTTTCTTT. Translating it yields CASSIGREMNTEAFF.